This TCR beta chain was sequenced for a study of T cell repertoires in cytomegalovirus infection. Study-wide context: Indications of both CMV infection and matching HLA type were provided by public TCR beta signatures. Findings of the study overall: The cumulative frequency of public TCR beta families identified carriers of CMV plus the relevant HLA. The ex vivo response was dominated by HLA-C-restricted CMV-specific TCR beta clonotypes.

V was trimmed by 2 bases and J by 6 bases, leaving 17 bases between them. This CDR3 comprises 15 residues. Germline values: CDR1 SGHNT, CDR2 YYREEE (reference sequence). MiXCR, run by TCRdb on the reads, gives a single entry per CDR3 protein. The sample shows 650,000 to 850,000 distinct CDR3 sequences, about 28% of them seen only once. This clonotype came up a few times. Its antigen is undetermined. The origin of this receptor is a human donor in good health (CMV status not recorded). Some clones in this sample may be carry-over from other donors' samples. J is TRBJ1-2 and V is TRBV5-4, with D possibly TRBD1 on 5 matching bases. The source was cultured CD8+ T cells from PBMCs, collected from culture after CMV antigen stimulation. Written as DNA, the CDR3 is TGTGCCAGCAGCTTCAAAAGGGACGGGGGTGATGGCTACACCTTC. Translated, it gives CASSFKRDGGDGYTF.